Following are 27 T cell receptor beta chains from one sample sequenced in a study of cytotoxic CD8 clonotypes in ibrutinib-treated CLL. Assay used: immunoSEQ multiplex PCR; TCRdb lists only in-frame clones, some missing. The table has some 300,000 clones, around four fifths seen once; the top ten hold roughly 6.3%. Source: PBMCs, taken before ibrutinib treatment. The receptors were sampled from a human donor with chronic lymphocytic leukemia.

The DNA of the CDR3 is TGTGCCAGCATGAGTGGGAGGCGGACTGAAGCTTTCTTT. This codes for CASMSGRRTEAFF. The chain joins TRBV2 to TRBJ1-1; D is uncertain. Germline V gene sequence: CDR1 SNHLY, CDR2 FYNNEI. Trimming took off 7 bases at V and 5 bases at J, with 14 bases between the two ends. The CDR3 loop spans 13 amino acids. Looking up the rest from reference TRBV2 and TRBJ1-1 gives the full variable domain: EPEVTQTPSHQVTQMGQEVILRCVPISNHLYFYWYRQILGQKVEFLVSFYNNEISEKSEIFDDQFSVERPDGSNFTLKIRSTKLEDSAMYFCASMSGRRTEAFFGQGTRLTVV.

The chain links TRBV28 to TRBJ2-3; 9 positions agree with TRBD2. The CDR3 consists of 15 residues. CDR1 and CDR2 from the germline V gene are MDHEN and SYDVKM. Losses at the gene ends were 8 bases for V and 5 bases for J; bases not matched to a gene: 11. The chain's CDR3 is CASPPGLAGIDTQYF. The CDR3 DNA reads TGTGCCAGCCCCCCGGGGCTAGCGGGGATAGATACGCAGTATTTT.

This chain joins TRBV7-3 and TRBJ2-1; D is uncertain. Trimming pared 1 base from V and 10 bases from J, leaving 11 bases between. This CDR3 has 13 amino acids. Germline CDR1 reads SGHTA; CDR2 reads FQGTGA. CDR3 in amino acids: CASSLIFSAEQFF. As DNA, the CDR3 is TGTGCCAGCAGCTTAATCTTCAGTGCGGAGCAGTTCTTC.

This chain connects TRBV5-4 to TRBJ2-7; 9 nucleotides align to TRBD2. The CDR3 consists of 15 residues. V gave up 0 bases and J gave up 4 bases; unmatched junction bases: 5. Germline V gene sequence: CDR1 SGHNT, CDR2 YYREEE (reference sequence). The CDR3 bases are TGTGCCAGCAGCTTGGTGACTAGCGGCGCTTACGAGCAGTACTTC. It encodes CASSLVTSGAYEQYF. Looking up the rest from reference TRBV5-4 and TRBJ2-7 gives the full variable domain: ETGVTQSPTHLIKTRGQQVTLRCSSQSGHNTVSWYQQALGQGPQFIFQYYREEENGRGNFPPRFSGLQFPNYSSELNVNALELDDSALYLCASSLVTSGAYEQYFGPGTRLTVT.

J is TRBJ2-3 and V is TRBV27, with D unclear. The germline CDR1 and CDR2 sequences are MNHEY and SMNVEV (reference sequence). Trimming removed 3 bases from V and 5 bases from J, with 12 bases in between. The CDR3 covers 14 residues. This CDR3 reads CASSFLNSGDTQYF. In DNA form, the CDR3 reads TGTGCCAGCAGTTTCCTTAACTCGGGAGATACGCAGTATTTT.

V is TRBV7-9 and J is TRBJ1-5, with 9 bases identical to TRBD1. Germline loops: CDR1 SEHNR, CDR2 FQNEAQ (reference sequence). V was clipped by 5 bases and J by 3 bases; unmatched bases: 5. This CDR3 is built from 15 residues. The CDR3 is CASSLTGGPNQPQHF. CDR3 nucleotide sequence: TGTGCCAGCAGCCTCACAGGGGGCCCCAATCAGCCCCAGCATTTT.

The chain joins TRBV5-4 to TRBJ2-7, with D perhaps assigned TRBD1 or TRBD2 (5 bases each). CDR3 length: 13 amino acids. The germline CDR1 and CDR2 sequences are SGHNT and YYREEE (reference sequence). Trimming took off 1 base at V and 8 bases at J, with 13 bases between the two ends. CDR3: CASSLFTGDQQYF. The CDR3 region has the DNA TGTGCCAGCAGCTTGTTTACCGGGGACCAGCAGTACTTC.

The gene calls are TRBV4-3 and TRBJ2-7, with 8 bases aligning to TRBD1. Per the germline V gene, CDR1 is LGHNA and CDR2 is YSLEER. Trimming cost V 0 bases and J 1 base; bases outside gene matches: 14. The CDR3 length is 19 residues. Written as DNA, the CDR3 is TGCGCCAGCAGCCAAGACCGATACGCAGACAGGGGCCGTTCCTACGAGCAGTACTTC. Its protein product is CASSQDRYADRGRSYEQYF.

This chain uses TRBV7-9 with TRBJ2-3; TRBD1 or TRBD2 may be the D gene (5 bases each). Germline CDR1 SEHNR, CDR2 FQNEAQ (reference sequence). Trimming took off 5 bases at V and 0 bases at J, with 12 bases between the two ends. The CDR3 contains 15 residues. The chain's CDR3 is CASSHKWGSTDTQYF. The CDR3 nucleotides read TGTGCCAGCAGCCATAAATGGGGGAGCACAGATACGCAGTATTTT.

V usage is TRBV7-6 and J usage is TRBJ2-2, with a weak D call TRBD2 (5 bases). The CDR3 has 17 residues. V lost 3 bases and J lost 5, with 19 bases in between. CDR1 and CDR2 (germline): SGHVS, FNYEAQ. The CDR3 sequence: CASSFGPQREFTGELFF. CDR3 in DNA: TGTGCCAGCAGCTTTGGACCCCAAAGGGAGTTTACCGGGGAGCTGTTTTTT.

This clone was found once. This chain joins TRBV7-7 and TRBJ1-2, with 7 bases matching TRBD1. CDR3 size: 17 residues. CDR1 and CDR2 from the germline V gene are SSHAT and FNYEAQ (reference sequence). V lost 5 bases and J lost 4; bases outside the gene matches: 16. For the CDR3, the DNA is TGTGCCAGCAGCCCCGTCCCCAGGGGGGCCTTTAGCTATGGCTACACCTTC. This encodes CASSPVPRGAFSYGYTF.

The chain uses TRBV2 and TRBJ1-2, with 8 positions matching TRBD1. Germline V gives CDR1 SNHLY, CDR2 FYNNEI. V trimming: 5 bases; J trimming: 1 base; junction bases outside the gene matches: 12. CDR3 length equals 17 residues. CDR3 DNA: TGTGCCAGCAGTCCAACTAGACAGGGGACGGTTAACTATGGCTACACCTTC. Translated: CASSPTRQGTVNYGYTF.

This clone was seen more than once but under ten times. J is TRBJ1-2 and V is TRBV2; D is possibly TRBD1 (5 bases). Germline loops: CDR1 SNHLY, CDR2 FYNNEI. Trimming stripped 5 bases from V and 8 bases from J, with 21 bases between. The CDR3 is 15 residues long. CDR3 DNA: TGTGCCAGCAGTACTTCCACCGGGACGCATGTGGGCTACACCTTC. It codes for CASSTSTGTHVGYTF. Looking up the rest from reference TRBV2 and TRBJ1-2 gives the full variable domain: EPEVTQTPSHQVTQMGQEVILRCVPISNHLYFYWYRQILGQKVEFLVSFYNNEISEKSEIFDDQFSVERPDGSNFTLKIRSTKLEDSAMYFCASSTSTGTHVGYTFGSGTRLTVV.

This chain links TRBV12-5 with TRBJ2-2, with TRBD1 matching 10 bases. This CDR3 contains 19 residues. With 6 bases clipped from V and 0 bases from J, the junction kept 13 bases outside the gene matches. CDR1 and CDR2 from the germline V gene are LGHNT and FRNRAP. In DNA, the CDR3 is TGTGCTAGTGGGTCCGAGGGACAGGGGTTCCTTGCGAACACCGGGGAGCTGTTTTTT. Residues: CASGSEGQGFLANTGELFF.

V and J are TRBV9 and TRBJ1-3; D remains ambiguous. Germline V gene sequence: CDR1 SGDLS, CDR2 YYNGEE. The CDR3 is 13 residues long. The germline V and J ends were trimmed by 3 bases and 8 bases, with 12 bases remaining between them. CDR3 in amino acids: CASSALGLDTIYF. DNA of the CDR3: TGTGCCAGCAGCGCGCTGGGCTTGGACACCATATATTTT.

The rearrangement joins TRBV29-1 to TRBJ2-2, with TRBD2 matching 9 bases. The CDR3 is 14 amino acids. The V gene end was trimmed by 5 bases and the J gene end by 7 bases; junction bases not matched to a gene: 8. The germline CDR1 and CDR2 sequences are SQVTM and ANQGSEA. CDR3 sequence (DNA): TGCAGCGTTTCAGCGGGAGGAGTACTCGGGGAGCTGTTTTTT. Translating it yields CSVSAGGVLGELFF.

V gene TRBV7-9 combines with J gene TRBJ2-7; tentatively, D is TRBD2 (6 bases). Trimming cost V 5 bases and J 5 bases, with 19 bases left between them. The CDR3 length is 15 residues. CDR1 and CDR2 from the germline V gene are SEHNR and FQNEAQ (reference sequence). CDR3 bases: TGTGCCAGCAGCCCACCGTCCGGGAGCCCCCACGAGCAGTACTTC. Translating gives CASSPPSGSPHEQYF.

The J gene is TRBJ1-2, the V gene TRBV5-1; a weak D match, TRBD1 (6 bases). V was pared by 4 bases and J by 1 base, with 8 bases between. CDR1 and CDR2 (germline): SGHRS, YFSETQ. This CDR3 comprises 13 residues. The CDR3 here is CASSEQGNYGYTF. CDR3 DNA: TGCGCCAGCAGCGAACAGGGTAACTATGGCTACACCTTC.

The chain carries TRBV6-1 and TRBJ1-1; D is ambiguous. Germline loops: CDR1 MNHNS, CDR2 SASEGT. V was cut by 7 bases and J by 7 bases, with 13 bases left in between. The CDR3 sequence is 12 residues long. The CDR3 DNA reads as TGTGCCAGCATTTTAGGTGTGTATGAAGCTTTCTTT. Protein: CASILGVYEAFF.

J is TRBJ1-5 and V is TRBV7-9; TRBD1 is a possible D gene (6 bases). Germline V gene sequence: CDR1 SEHNR, CDR2 FQNEAQ (reference sequence). The V gene lost 4 bases and the J gene lost 6 bases, with 16 bases spanning the gap. CDR3 length: 15 residues. The CDR3 is CASSSFESRGQPQHF. CDR3 nucleotide sequence: TGTGCCAGCAGCTCCTTCGAGTCCAGGGGTCAGCCCCAGCATTTT.

The V and J genes are TRBV28 and TRBJ2-7; no clear D gene. Per the germline V gene, CDR1 is MDHEN and CDR2 is SYDVKM. This CDR3 region has 14 residues. The V and J ends lost 6 bases and 3 bases respectively, with 15 bases between them. CDR3 protein: CASSMSTSGYEQYF. In DNA, the CDR3 is TGTGCCAGCAGCATGTCTACGTCAGGCTACGAGCAGTACTTC.

This sequence joins TRBV11-3 and TRBJ2-5; D may be TRBD2 (7 bases). V dropped 5 bases and J dropped 5 bases, with 18 bases sitting between them. The CDR3 extends over 15 amino acids. Germline assignment: CDR1 SGHNT and CDR2 YENEEA. The CDR3 loop is CASSPIGGGKETQYF. In DNA, the CDR3 is TGTGCCAGCAGCCCCATTGGGGGGGGCAAGGAGACCCAGTACTTC.

The rearrangement joins TRBV29-1 to TRBJ2-7; no clear D. V was clipped by 4 bases and J by 2 bases, with 9 bases between them. The V gene's germline CDR1 is SQVTM and CDR2 ANQGSEA. The CDR3 length is 12 residues. The CDR3 sequence: CSVGVGAYEQYF. The CDR3 coding sequence is TGCAGCGTTGGAGTCGGAGCCTACGAGCAGTACTTC.

This clone was counted between two and nine times. J is TRBJ1-2 and V is TRBV27; D is undetermined. Trimming pared 0 bases from V and 4 bases from J, leaving 3 bases between. Germline CDR1 MNHEY, CDR2 SMNVEV (reference sequence). CDR3 length: 12 residues. This CDR3 reads CASSLSSYGYTF. CDR3 nucleotide sequence: TGTGCCAGCAGTTTATCCTCCTATGGCTACACCTTC.

V and J are TRBV28 and TRBJ2-1; 12 bases match TRBD2. This CDR3 region has 15 residues. V lost 5 bases, J lost 8 bases, and 7 bases stayed unmatched. The germline V gene has CDR1 MDHEN and CDR2 SYDVKM. As DNA, the CDR3 is TGTGCCAGCAGTCCCCCGACTAGCGGGAGTGATGAGCAGTTCTTC. Translation gives CASSPPTSGSDEQFF.

With respect to this clone: Other nucleotide sequences in the sample specify the same CDR3. The chain joins TRBV27 to TRBJ2-7, with a weak D call TRBD2 (6 bases). V was pared by 0 bases and J by 7 bases, with 7 bases between. The V gene's germline CDR1 is MNHEY and CDR2 SMNVEV (reference sequence). The CDR3 is made up of 12 amino acids. The CDR3 nucleotides read TGTGCCAGCAGTTTATCTGGGGGGGAGCAGTACTTC. Translation gives CASSLSGGEQYF.

This sequence joins TRBV7-9 and TRBJ1-2, with 12 bases matching TRBD1. The CDR3 extends over 15 amino acids. V was pared by 1 base and J by 9 bases, with 6 bases of the junction left unmatched. CDR1 and CDR2 (germline): SEHNR, FQNEAQ (reference sequence). CDR3: CASSLVGTGGLSYTF. In nucleotides, the CDR3 is TGTGCCAGCAGCTTAGTTGGGACAGGGGGCCTGAGCTACACCTTC.